The 8 T cell receptor beta chains presented below share a single source sample, sequenced in a study of immune evolution from preneoplasia to lung adenocarcinoma. Assay used: immunoSEQ multiplex PCR; TCRdb lists only in-frame clones, some missing. The sample records tens of thousands of clones, about 76% being singletons. The sequenced sample was FFPE invasive lung adenocarcinoma tissue. All receptors derive from a person between 60 and 70 years old with invasive lung adenocarcinoma. Some clones in this sample may be carry-over from other donors' samples.

The chain uses TRBV7-3 and TRBJ2-3, with 11 positions matching TRBD2. After removal of 3 bases from V and 4 bases from J, the junction contained 6 bases not matched to a gene. Germline CDR1 is SGHTA and CDR2 is FQGTGA. The CDR3 consists of 16 residues. The CDR3 coding sequence is TGTGCCAGCAGCTTCGGTAAACTAGCGGGAGCAGATACGCAGTATTTT. It specifies CASSFGKLAGADTQYF.

The chain combines TRBV7-9 with TRBJ2-6; the D gene is possibly TRBD1 (5 bases). Germline V gene lookup returns CDR1 SEHNR and CDR2 FQNEAQ (reference sequence). Trimming stripped 4 bases from V and 1 base from J, with 5 bases between. This CDR3 region has 14 residues. As DNA, the CDR3 is TGTGCCAGCAGCTCAGGGTCTGGGGCCAACGTCCTGACTTTC. It translates to CASSSGSGANVLTF.

This chain joins TRBV11-3 and TRBJ1-5, with a tentative D call TRBD1 (6 bases). The CDR3 is 17 amino acids. V was pared by 2 bases and J by 6 bases, with 20 bases between. Germline V gene lookup returns CDR1 SGHNT and CDR2 YENEEA. The CDR3 loop reads CASSLNTVGGAVQPQHF. CDR3 coding DNA: TGTGCCAGCAGCTTAAATACGGTCGGGGGCGCGGTTCAGCCCCAGCATTTT.

The chain uses TRBV15 and TRBJ2-7, with TRBD1 matching 7 bases. The CDR3 is 15 residues long. The germline CDR1 and CDR2 sequences are LNHNV and YYDKDF (reference sequence). Trimming at V came to 3 bases and at J to 7 bases, leaving 12 bases not matched to a gene. CDR3 DNA: TGTGCCACCAGCAGCTTCATAGGGGGCCGGAGGGAGCAGTACTTC. Translating gives CATSSFIGGRREQYF.

The chain couples TRBV23-1 to TRBJ2-2; 8 bases fit TRBD1. TRBV23-1 has ORF status, its function being uncertain. This CDR3 spans 19 amino acids. V shed 3 bases and J 6 bases; nucleotides not matched to a gene: 18. Here the CDR3 reads CASSHSRGLFPHHSGELFF. The CDR3 DNA reads TGCGCCAGCAGTCATAGCAGGGGGCTTTTTCCACATCACTCCGGGGAGCTGTTTTTT.

The sample holds a few counts of this clone. The rearrangement joins TRBV28 to TRBJ1-1; tentative D call: TRBD1 (5 bases). This CDR3 region has 14 residues. Trimming removed 6 bases from V and 3 bases from J, with 14 bases in between. CDR1 is MDHEN and CDR2 is SYDVKM in the germline V gene. This CDR3 is CASRISGRYTEAFF. In DNA, the CDR3 is TGTGCCAGCAGGATTTCAGGGAGATACACTGAAGCTTTCTTT.

In its sample, this clone was seen a few times. The rearrangement uses TRBV5-1 and TRBJ2-7; 7 bases match TRBD1. The CDR3 runs to 12 residues. CDR1 SGHRS and CDR2 YFSETQ come from the germline V gene. V lost 0 bases to trimming and J lost 7 bases; unmatched junction nucleotides: 1. The CDR3 DNA sequence: TGCGCCAGCAGCTTGGAGGGGGCGGAGCAGTACTTC. It codes for CASSLEGAEQYF.

For the CDR3, the DNA is TGTGCCAGCAGCTTGGCCCTTGGAGGGGGGACTGAAGCTTTCTTT. Residues: CASSLALGGGTEAFF. This chain joins TRBV5-4 and TRBJ1-1; tentative D call: TRBD1 (6 bases). The CDR3 runs 15 residues. CDR1 is SGHNT, CDR2 YYREEE, per germline (reference sequence). Trimming pared 0 bases from V and 5 bases from J, leaving 14 bases between. Full variable domain (missing parts from reference TRBV5-4 and TRBJ1-1): ETGVTQSPTHLIKTRGQQVTLRCSSQSGHNTVSWYQQALGQGPQFIFQYYREEENGRGNFPPRFSGLQFPNYSSELNVNALELDDSALYLCASSLALGGGTEAFFGQGTRLTVV.